Below are 27 T cell receptor beta chains sequenced from a single sample in a study of blood T cell repertoires in COVID-19. Profiling relied on immunoSEQ multiplex PCR, and the TCRdb table lists in-frame clones only, not all of them. The data show 250,000 to 350,000 clones, nearly 90% seen once. Source material: PBMCs or T cells enriched from blood (not recorded which). All receptors derive from a woman between 18 and 30 years old with acute COVID-19.

The V call is TRBV9, the J call TRBJ2-7; 11 bases line up with TRBD2. With 3 bases clipped from V and 3 bases from J, the junction kept 5 bases outside the gene matches. The CDR3 sequence is 15 residues long. Germline V gives CDR1 SGDLS, CDR2 YYNGEE. The CDR3 nucleotides read TGTGCCAGCAGCGCCGGGACTAGCGGTTACTACGAGCAGTACTTC. Its translation: CASSAGTSGYYEQYF.

The rearrangement uses TRBV28 and TRBJ2-7, with 8 bases lining up with TRBD2. Germline V gene data show CDR1 as MDHEN and CDR2 as SYDVKM. Unmatched junction bases numbered 14, after V lost 4 bases and J lost 9 bases. The CDR3 has 15 residues. The CDR3 DNA reads TGTGCCAGCAGTTCTACCGGGACTAGACTCCTCGGGCAGTACTTC. It translates to CASSSTGTRLLGQYF.

For the CDR3, the DNA is TGTGCCAGCAGCTTAGGAGCCGGTACGAACTATGGCTACACCTTC. This gives the protein CASSLGAGTNYGYTF. This chain uses TRBV7-3 with TRBJ1-2; D ambiguous. Germline CDR1 reads SGHTA; CDR2 reads FQGTGA. The CDR3 has 15 residues. The ends were cut back, 2 bases at V and 2 bases at J, with 12 bases in the middle.

The V gene is TRBV13, the J gene TRBJ2-7; possible D gene TRBD1, 6 bases. Trimming left V 1 base short and J 1 base short, with 11 bases between. The CDR3 is 15 residues long. CDR1 is PRHDT and CDR2 is FYEKMQ in the germline V gene (reference sequence). The chain's CDR3 is CASSLVPDSSYEQYF. The DNA of the CDR3 is TGTGCCAGCAGCTTAGTCCCGGACAGTTCCTACGAGCAGTACTTC.

The CDR3 spells CASSPQPGQGAYNEQFF. CDR3 DNA: TGTGCCAGCAGCCCGCAACCAGGACAGGGGGCCTACAATGAGCAGTTCTTC. The gene calls are TRBV7-3 and TRBJ2-1; TRBD1 aligns across 10 bases. Germline-derived CDR1 and CDR2 are SGHTA and FQGTGA. The CDR3 has 17 amino acids. Losses at the gene ends were 5 bases for V and 2 bases for J; bases not matched to a gene: 9.

This chain joins TRBV3-1 (or the pseudogene TRBV3-2) and TRBJ1-1; D not certain. CDR1 is LGHDT, CDR2 YNNKEL, per germline (reference sequence). CDR3 size: 16 residues. Trimming took off 0 bases at V and 3 bases at J, with 14 bases between the two ends. The CDR3 nucleotides are TGTGCCAGCAGCCAAGAGAGAGGGTTTGGCGACACTGAAGCTTTCTTT. Its protein product is CASSQERGFGDTEAFF.

The chain employs TRBV28 and TRBJ2-1, with 8 bases aligning to TRBD2. Germline V gene lookup returns CDR1 MDHEN and CDR2 SYDVKM. This CDR3 has 16 residues. Trimming cost V 5 bases and J 5 bases; bases outside gene matches: 11. The CDR3, as DNA: TGTGCCAGCAGTCTACCGGAAGCGGGAGCGGACAATGAGCAGTTCTTC. Its translation: CASSLPEAGADNEQFF.

The rearrangement uses TRBV6-5 and TRBJ1-1; no definite D call. CDR3 size: 13 residues. Trimming stripped 6 bases from V and 2 bases from J, with 10 bases between. Germline CDR1 is MNHEY and CDR2 is SVGAGI. The chain's CDR3 is CASRLRVNTEAFF. The CDR3 DNA reads TGTGCCAGCAGGCTGAGGGTTAACACTGAAGCTTTCTTT.

The genes are TRBV4-1 and TRBJ2-2; 7 bases are a match to TRBD2. From germline, CDR1 is MGHRA and CDR2 YSYEKL. This CDR3 spans 17 amino acids. The trim removed 0 bases at V and 2 bases at J, leaving 6 bases unmatched. CDR3 nucleotide sequence: TGCGCCAGCAGCCAAGATGGGTGGGAGGGTAACACCGGGGAGCTGTTTTTT. Its protein product is CASSQDGWEGNTGELFF.

V and J are TRBV29-1 and TRBJ2-1, with 9 bases aligning to TRBD1. Germline loops: CDR1 SQVTM, CDR2 ANQGSEA. The CDR3 consists of 15 residues. V was clipped by 7 bases and J by 3 bases; unmatched bases: 10. CDR3 nucleotides: TGCAGCGCAGAGGCTTCGACAGGGGGCTACAATGAGCAGTTCTTC. It specifies CSAEASTGGYNEQFF.

This clone was recorded once. This chain connects TRBV30 to TRBJ1-6; 8 bases map to TRBD1. V was pared by 5 bases and J by 9 bases, with 6 bases of the junction left unmatched. Per the germline V gene, CDR1 is GTSNPN and CDR2 is SVGIG (reference sequence). The CDR3 spans 13 residues. The CDR3 loop is CAWQTGDRSPLHF. Written as DNA, the CDR3 is TGTGCCTGGCAGACAGGGGATCGTTCACCCCTCCACTTT.

This chain uses TRBV7-9 with TRBJ1-3; 9 nucleotides align to TRBD1. The germline V gene has CDR1 SEHNR and CDR2 FQNEAQ (reference sequence). V lost 1 base to trimming and J lost 4 bases; unmatched junction nucleotides: 8. CDR3 length equals 17 residues. In DNA form, the CDR3 reads TGTGCCAGCAGCTTAGTGATGGGACAGGGATGGGGAAACACCATATATTTT. Its translation is CASSLVMGQGWGNTIYF.

V usage is TRBV13 and J usage is TRBJ2-7; 7 bases are a match to TRBD2. Trimming at V came to 0 bases and at J to 4 bases, leaving 3 bases not matched to a gene. Germline lookup yields CDR1 PRHDT and CDR2 FYEKMQ (reference sequence). The CDR3 runs to 14 residues. The DNA for the CDR3 is TGTGCCAGCAGCTTAGGCGGGGGGAGGTACGAGCAGTACTTC. Translated, it gives CASSLGGGRYEQYF.

CDR3 coding DNA: TGTGCCAGCAATGTCGGATTGGGGCAGGGGAACACCGGGGAGCTGTTTTTT. Translation gives CASNVGLGQGNTGELFF. The rearrangement links TRBV27 to TRBJ2-2, with a possible D match to TRBD1 (5 bases). The germline V gene encodes CDR1 MNHEY and CDR2 SMNVEV (reference sequence). V lost 7 bases to trimming and J lost 1 base, with 19 bases between them. There are 17 residues in the CDR3.

The genes are TRBV29-1 and TRBJ2-7; 12 bases fit TRBD2. This CDR3 is 16 amino acids long. Germline V gives CDR1 SQVTM, CDR2 ANQGSEA. The J segment lost 1 base and the V segment lost 1 base, leaving 5 bases of the junction unmatched. The CDR3 region is CSVEAPSGRGSYEQYF. The CDR3 bases are TGCAGCGTTGAAGCACCTAGCGGGAGGGGATCCTACGAGCAGTACTTC.

This clone was found once. The chain has TRBV5-4 and TRBJ1-2; D is undetermined. V lost 4 bases and J lost 9, with 22 bases in between. This CDR3 comprises 15 residues. Germline CDR1 SGHNT, CDR2 YYREEE (reference sequence). CDR3 in DNA: TGTGCCAGCAGCGGCGGATCGACGCTGCCCGGGAGCTACACCTTC. The encoded protein is CASSGGSTLPGSYTF.

The V gene is TRBV7-9, the J gene TRBJ2-7, with D perhaps TRBD1 (6 bases). This CDR3 comprises 11 residues. Trimming took off 5 bases at V and 7 bases at J, with 9 bases between the two ends. Germline V gene lookup returns CDR1 SEHNR and CDR2 FQNEAQ (reference sequence). CDR3 region: CASSSGQEQYF. The CDR3 DNA follows: TGTGCCAGCAGCAGCGGACAGGAGCAGTACTTC.

The chain is built from TRBV2 and TRBJ1-1, with D uncertain. Per germline, CDR1 SNHLY and CDR2 FYNNEI. Trimming removed 4 bases at V and 5 bases at J, with 5 bases between. The CDR3 extends over 11 amino acids. This CDR3 is CASSGETEAFF. Here the CDR3 DNA reads TGTGCCAGCAGTGGGGAGACTGAAGCTTTCTTT.

The chain joins TRBV5-1 to TRBJ2-1, with TRBD1 identical over 9 bases. J was trimmed by 8 bases and V by 3 bases; bases with no gene match: 21. Germline values: CDR1 SGHRS, CDR2 YFSETQ. The CDR3 is made up of 19 amino acids. CDR3 bases: TGCGCCAGCAGCTCGGCCCGGACGATCCGGACAGGGGAAGGAGATGAGCAGTTCTTC. Protein sequence: CASSSARTIRTGEGDEQFF. Complete variable domain (other parts from reference TRBV5-1 and TRBJ2-1): KAGVTQTPRYLIKTRGQQVTLSCSPISGHRSVSWYQQTPGQGLQFLFEYFSETQRNKGNFPGRFSGRQFSNSRSEMNVSTLELGDSALYLCASSSARTIRTGEGDEQFFGPGTRLTVL.

The chain carries TRBV28 and TRBJ1-2; 8 positions match TRBD1. Germline assignment: CDR1 MDHEN and CDR2 SYDVKM. V gave up 4 bases and J gave up 7 bases; unmatched junction bases: 11. This CDR3 has 15 amino acids. The CDR3 loop is CASSSGSTGEGGYTF. The CDR3 DNA reads TGTGCCAGCAGTTCAGGATCGACAGGGGAAGGTGGCTACACCTTC.

V usage is TRBV10-3 and J usage is TRBJ2-7; TRBD2 matches at 11 bases. This CDR3 spans 15 amino acids. CDR1 and CDR2 from the germline V gene are ENHRY and SYGVKD. After removal of 6 bases from V and 2 bases from J, the junction contained 6 bases not matched to a gene. The DNA for the CDR3 is TGTGCCATCAGCCCCGGGACTAGCGGAACCTACGAGCAGTACTTC. Amino acids: CAISPGTSGTYEQYF.

V usage is TRBV9 and J usage is TRBJ2-7; 8 positions match TRBD2. Trimming at V came to 0 bases and at J to 3 bases, leaving 8 bases not matched to a gene. CDR3 length: 16 residues. CDR1 and CDR2 from the germline V gene are SGDLS and YYNGEE. CDR3 sequence (DNA): TGTGCCAGCAGCGTAGAGGCTAGCGGGTCCTACTACGAGCAGTACTTC. This encodes CASSVEASGSYYEQYF.

Ten or more counts support this clone. The chain couples TRBV19 to TRBJ2-1; TRBD2 agrees at 14 bases. The CDR3 spans 16 residues. Germline CDR1 reads LNHDA; CDR2 reads SQIVND (reference sequence). The J segment lost 5 bases and the V segment lost 6 bases, leaving 6 bases of the junction unmatched. The CDR3 coding sequence is TGTGCCAGTAGGGGACTAGCGGGAGACAAGGACAATGAGCAGTTCTTC. Translating it yields CASRGLAGDKDNEQFF.

The chain has TRBV24-1 and TRBJ1-1; D is unclear. Germline V gene sequence: CDR1 KGHDR, CDR2 SFDVKD. The CDR3 is 11 residues long. V dropped 5 bases and J dropped 5 bases, with 5 bases sitting between them. The DNA of the CDR3 is TGTGCCACCAGTGGGGAGACTGAAGCTTTCTTT. Residues: CATSGETEAFF.

The V gene is TRBV7-3, the J gene TRBJ2-5, with 12 bases fitting TRBD2. V shed 2 bases, J shed 4 bases, and the junction held 11 bases outside the gene matches. In germline, CDR1 is SGHTA, CDR2 FQGTGA. This CDR3 region has 18 residues. This chain's CDR3 is CASSLGNLAGGRRETQYF. The CDR3 bases are TGTGCCAGCAGCTTAGGGAACCTAGCGGGAGGGCGGCGAGAGACCCAGTACTTC.

This chain joins TRBV19 and TRBJ2-7; 9 nucleotides align to TRBD1. The CDR3 has 15 residues. CDR1 is LNHDA, CDR2 SQIVND, per germline (reference sequence). V was pared by 8 bases and J by 1 base, with 9 bases of the junction left unmatched. CDR3 DNA: TGTGCCAGTCTCCCGGGACAGGGTAGTTCCTACGAGCAGTACTTC. Its translation is CASLPGQGSSYEQYF.

The J gene is TRBJ1-4, the V gene TRBV27, with 11 bases aligning to TRBD1. V dropped 5 bases and J dropped 8; count of bases not matched to a gene: 7. The germline V gene encodes CDR1 MNHEY and CDR2 SMNVEV (reference sequence). The CDR3 extends over 15 amino acids. The CDR3 reads CASSRMRTGGEKLFF. CDR3 coding DNA: TGTGCCAGCAGTAGGATGAGGACAGGGGGCGAAAAACTGTTTTTT.